This T cell receptor beta chain was sequenced during a study of cytomegalovirus exposure and HLA in healthy donors. V was pared by 5 bases and J by 3 bases, with 16 bases between. This CDR3 has 15 residues. CDR1 LNHNV and CDR2 YYDKDF come from the germline V gene (reference sequence). The PCR ran on 60 Vbeta and 13 Jbeta primers. Method: immunoSEQ multiplex PCR; TCRdb's copy keeps in-frame clones and lacks some. Among 150,000 to 200,000 clones listed, 80% to 90% were seen once. The source is a man between 40 and 49 years old in good health and CMV-seropositive. The genes are TRBV15 and TRBJ1-2; the D gene is possibly TRBD1 (5 bases). The sample was PBMCs. For the CDR3, the DNA is TGTGCCACCAGCGACATTGGGGGGAGCGACTATGGCTACACCTTC. This translates into CATSDIGGSDYGYTF.